This record covers a single T cell receptor (beta chain). In the study's own analysis: Reference gene primer amplification gave nucleated cell count estimates. Produced via immunoSEQ multiplex PCR; TCRdb's table is partial and in-frame only. The V and J calls and clone size are taken from that table; D and trimming were inferred from the DNA. The sample consists of roughly 160,000 clones, over 70% of them appearing once. These data originate in a study of blood T cell repertoires in COVID-19. Germline lookup yields CDR1 GTSNPN and CDR2 SVGIG (reference sequence). The CDR3 length is 14 residues. The V and J ends lost 2 bases and 2 bases respectively, with 10 bases between them.

Material: peripheral blood. The rearrangement uses TRBV30 and TRBJ1-5; D may be TRBD1 (6 bases). This receptor was taken from a woman in her 70s who had recovered from COVID-19. In DNA form, the CDR3 reads TGTGCCTGGAGTCAAAAGGGGGGCAATCAGCCCCAGCATTTT. It specifies CAWSQKGGNQPQHF.